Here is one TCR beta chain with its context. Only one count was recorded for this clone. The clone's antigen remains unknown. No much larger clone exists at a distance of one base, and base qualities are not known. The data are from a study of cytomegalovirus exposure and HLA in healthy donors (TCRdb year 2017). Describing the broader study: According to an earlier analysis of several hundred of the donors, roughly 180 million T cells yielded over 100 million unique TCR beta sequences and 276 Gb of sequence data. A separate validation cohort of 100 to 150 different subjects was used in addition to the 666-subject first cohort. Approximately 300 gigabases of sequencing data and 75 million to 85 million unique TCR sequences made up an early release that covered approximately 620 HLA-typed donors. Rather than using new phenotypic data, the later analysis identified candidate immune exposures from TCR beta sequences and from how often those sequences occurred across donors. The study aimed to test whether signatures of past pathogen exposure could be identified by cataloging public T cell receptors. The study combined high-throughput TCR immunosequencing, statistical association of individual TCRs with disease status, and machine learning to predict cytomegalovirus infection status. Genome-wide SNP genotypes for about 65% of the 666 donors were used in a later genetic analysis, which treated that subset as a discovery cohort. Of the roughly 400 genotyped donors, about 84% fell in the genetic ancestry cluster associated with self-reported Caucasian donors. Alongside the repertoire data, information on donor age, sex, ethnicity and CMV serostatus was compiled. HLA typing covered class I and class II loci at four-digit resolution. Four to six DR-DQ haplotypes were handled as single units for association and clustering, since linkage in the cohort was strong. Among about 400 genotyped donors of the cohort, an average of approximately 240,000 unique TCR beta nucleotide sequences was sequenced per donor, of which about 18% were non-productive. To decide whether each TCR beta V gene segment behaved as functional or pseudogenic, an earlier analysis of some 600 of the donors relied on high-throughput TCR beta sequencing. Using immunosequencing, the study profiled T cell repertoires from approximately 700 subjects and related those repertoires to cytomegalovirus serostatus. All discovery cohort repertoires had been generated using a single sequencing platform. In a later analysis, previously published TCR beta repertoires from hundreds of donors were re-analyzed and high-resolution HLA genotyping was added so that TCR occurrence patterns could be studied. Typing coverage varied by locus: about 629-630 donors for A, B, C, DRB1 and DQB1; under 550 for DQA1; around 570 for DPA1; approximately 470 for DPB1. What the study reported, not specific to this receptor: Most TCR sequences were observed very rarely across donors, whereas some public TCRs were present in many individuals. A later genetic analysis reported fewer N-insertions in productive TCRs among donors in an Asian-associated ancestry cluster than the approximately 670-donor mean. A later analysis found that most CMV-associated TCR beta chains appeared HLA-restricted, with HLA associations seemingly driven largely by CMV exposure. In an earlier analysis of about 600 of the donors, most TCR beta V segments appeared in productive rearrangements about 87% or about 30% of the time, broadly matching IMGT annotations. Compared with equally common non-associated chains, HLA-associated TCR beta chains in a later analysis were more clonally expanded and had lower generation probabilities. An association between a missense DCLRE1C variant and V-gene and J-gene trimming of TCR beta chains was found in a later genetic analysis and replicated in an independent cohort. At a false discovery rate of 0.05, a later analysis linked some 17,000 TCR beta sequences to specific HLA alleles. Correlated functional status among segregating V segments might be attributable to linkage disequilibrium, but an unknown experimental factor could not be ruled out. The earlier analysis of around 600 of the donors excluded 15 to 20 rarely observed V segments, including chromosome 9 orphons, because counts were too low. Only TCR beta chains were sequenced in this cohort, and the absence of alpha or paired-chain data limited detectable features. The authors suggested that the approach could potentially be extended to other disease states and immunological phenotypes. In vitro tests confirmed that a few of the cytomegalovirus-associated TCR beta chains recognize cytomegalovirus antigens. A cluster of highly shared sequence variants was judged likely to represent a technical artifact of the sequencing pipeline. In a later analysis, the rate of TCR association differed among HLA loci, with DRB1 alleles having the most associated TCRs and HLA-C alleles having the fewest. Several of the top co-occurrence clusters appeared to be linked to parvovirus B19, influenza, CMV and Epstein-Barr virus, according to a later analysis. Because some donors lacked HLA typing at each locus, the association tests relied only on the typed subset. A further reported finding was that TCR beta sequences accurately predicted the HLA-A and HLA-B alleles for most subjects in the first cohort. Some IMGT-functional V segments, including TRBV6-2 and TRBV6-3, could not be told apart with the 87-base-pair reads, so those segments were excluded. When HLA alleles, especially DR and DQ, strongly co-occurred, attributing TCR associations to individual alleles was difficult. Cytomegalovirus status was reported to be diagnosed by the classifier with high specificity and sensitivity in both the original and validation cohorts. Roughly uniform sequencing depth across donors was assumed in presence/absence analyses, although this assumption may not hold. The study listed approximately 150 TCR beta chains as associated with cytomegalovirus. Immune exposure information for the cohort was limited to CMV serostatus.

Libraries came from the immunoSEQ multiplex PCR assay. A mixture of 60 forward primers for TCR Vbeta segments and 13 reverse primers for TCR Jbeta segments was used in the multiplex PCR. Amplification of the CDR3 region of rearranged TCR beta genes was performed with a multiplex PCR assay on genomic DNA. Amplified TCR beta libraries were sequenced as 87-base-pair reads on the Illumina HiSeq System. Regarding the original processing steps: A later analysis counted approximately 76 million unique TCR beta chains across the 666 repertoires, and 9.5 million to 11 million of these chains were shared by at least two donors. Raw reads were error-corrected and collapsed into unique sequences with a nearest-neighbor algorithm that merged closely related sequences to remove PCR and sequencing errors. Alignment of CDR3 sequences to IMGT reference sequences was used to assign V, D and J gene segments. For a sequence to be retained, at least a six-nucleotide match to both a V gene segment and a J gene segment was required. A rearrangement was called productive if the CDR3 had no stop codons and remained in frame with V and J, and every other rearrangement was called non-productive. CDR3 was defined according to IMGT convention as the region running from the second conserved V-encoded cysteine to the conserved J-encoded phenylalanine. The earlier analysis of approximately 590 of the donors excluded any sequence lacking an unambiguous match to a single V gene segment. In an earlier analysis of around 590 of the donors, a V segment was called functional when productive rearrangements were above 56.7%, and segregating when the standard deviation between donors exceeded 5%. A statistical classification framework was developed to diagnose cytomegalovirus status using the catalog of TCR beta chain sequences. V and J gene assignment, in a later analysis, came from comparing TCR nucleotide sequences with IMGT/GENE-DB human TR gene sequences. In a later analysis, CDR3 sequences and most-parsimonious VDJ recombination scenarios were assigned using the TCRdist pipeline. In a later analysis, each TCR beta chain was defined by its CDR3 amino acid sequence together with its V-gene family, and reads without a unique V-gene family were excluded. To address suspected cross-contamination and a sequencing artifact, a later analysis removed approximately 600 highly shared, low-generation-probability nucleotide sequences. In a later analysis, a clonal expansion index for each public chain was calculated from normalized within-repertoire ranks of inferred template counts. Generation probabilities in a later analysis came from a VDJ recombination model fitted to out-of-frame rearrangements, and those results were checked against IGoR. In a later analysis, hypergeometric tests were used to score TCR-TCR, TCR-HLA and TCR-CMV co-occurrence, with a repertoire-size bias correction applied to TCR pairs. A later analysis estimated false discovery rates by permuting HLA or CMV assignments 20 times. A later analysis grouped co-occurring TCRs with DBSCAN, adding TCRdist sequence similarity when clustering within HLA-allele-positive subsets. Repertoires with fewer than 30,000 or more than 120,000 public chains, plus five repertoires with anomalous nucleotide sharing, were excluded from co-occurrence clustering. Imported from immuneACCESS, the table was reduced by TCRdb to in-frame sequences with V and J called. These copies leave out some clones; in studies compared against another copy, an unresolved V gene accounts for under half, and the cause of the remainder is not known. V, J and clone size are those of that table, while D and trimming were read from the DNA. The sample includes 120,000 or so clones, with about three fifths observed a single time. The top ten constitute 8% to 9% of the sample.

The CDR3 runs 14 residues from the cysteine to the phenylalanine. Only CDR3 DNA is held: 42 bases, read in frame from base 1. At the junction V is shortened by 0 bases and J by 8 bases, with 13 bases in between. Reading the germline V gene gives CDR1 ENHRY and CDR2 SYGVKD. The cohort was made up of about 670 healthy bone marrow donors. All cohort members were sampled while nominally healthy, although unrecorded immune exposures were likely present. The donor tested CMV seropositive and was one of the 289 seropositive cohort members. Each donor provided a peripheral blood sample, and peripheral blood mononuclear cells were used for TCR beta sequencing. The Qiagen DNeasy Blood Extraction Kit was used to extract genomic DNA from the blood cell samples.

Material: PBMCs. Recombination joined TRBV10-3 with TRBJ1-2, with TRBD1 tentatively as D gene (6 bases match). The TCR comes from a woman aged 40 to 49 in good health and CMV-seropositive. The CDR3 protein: CAISESHRADGYTF. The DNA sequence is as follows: TGTGCCATCAGTGAGTCTCACAGGGCTGACGGCTACACCTTC.